This T cell receptor (beta chain) was sequenced for a study of regulatory T cells in long-lasting Graves disease. As for the study in general: Newly diagnosed Graves' patients took antithyroid drugs under 3 months.

In building TCR beta libraries, iRepertoire HTBI primers were used together with Arm-PCR of CDR3 regions. TCRdb reanalysed the multiplex PCR reads using MiXCR and keeps one entry per CDR3 protein. The repertoire holds under 450,000 distinct CDR3 sequences, with approximately 12% as singletons. Time point here: newly diagnosed GD, antithyroid drugs for less than 3 months. Extracted RNA from PBMCs served as the source of the TCR library. Germline V gene data show CDR1 as SGDLS and CDR2 as YYNGEE. This CDR3 has 17 amino acids. The trim removed 0 bases at V and 5 bases at J, leaving 9 bases unmatched. These data also formed part of another study, on T cells in Graves' hyperthyroidism and ophthalmopathy. That report notes: Ophthalmopathy was distinguished from stable hyperthyroidism by 13 V-J signatures.

The clonotype was recovered from a woman in her late teens or twenties with Graves disease. V is TRBV9 and J is TRBJ2-3; 10 bases match TRBD2. The sample consisted of peripheral blood mononuclear cells (PBMCs), taken at new diagnosis, from a patient treated with antithyroid drugs. CDR3 sequence (DNA): TGTGCCAGCAGCGTAGGTCGGGGCCTAGCGGGAGTAGATACGCAGTATTTT. Residues: CASSVGRGLAGVDTQYF.